This T cell receptor beta chain is drawn from a study of cytomegalovirus exposure and HLA in healthy donors. Study-level findings and limits: The classifier was said to identify cytomegalovirus status with high specificity and sensitivity.

A remark on this clone: No antigen is known for it.

TCRdb keeps only in-frame clones here, not all; method: immunoSEQ multiplex PCR. The repertoire consists of around 150,000 clones, with 85% to 90% occurring once and the leading ten covering approximately 5%. Germline CDR1 SGDLS, CDR2 YYNGEE. The V segment lost 4 bases and the J segment 4 bases; nucleotides outside the gene matches: 4. The CDR3 covers 13 residues. The sequenced material came from PBMCs. The chain has TRBV9 and TRBJ1-2; 7 nucleotides line up with TRBD1. The receptor comes from a young woman in good health and CMV-seronegative. The CDR3 coding sequence is TGTGCCAGCAGCCAGACAGGGATCTATGGCTACACCTTC. Translated, it gives CASSQTGIYGYTF.